This TCR beta chain was sequenced in a study of cytomegalovirus exposure and HLA in healthy donors. Overall study: From HLA-typed donors, an early data release held around 85 million unique TCRs.

Germline V gene sequence: CDR1 ENHRY, CDR2 SYGVKD. The germline V and J ends were trimmed by 6 bases and 6 bases, with 14 bases remaining between them. The CDR3 totals 13 residues. Details on this clone: Its specificity is unknown.

The PCR was carried out with 60 Vbeta primers and 13 Jbeta primers. Clones were sequenced by immunoSEQ multiplex PCR, and TCRdb holds only the in-frame ones, with some missing. The table has 130,000 or so clones, roughly three quarters seen once. Study outcomes and limitations: In presence/absence analyses, roughly uniform sequencing depth across donors was assumed.

Sequencing was performed on PBMCs. The V call is TRBV10-3, the J call TRBJ1-2, with a tentative D call TRBD1 (6 bases). This clonotype was obtained from a man aged 25 to 40 in good health and CMV-seronegative. The CDR3 loop is CAISATGFDGYTF. CDR3 in DNA: TGTGCCATCAGCGCGACAGGTTTCGATGGCTACACCTTC.